The T cell receptor beta chain described here comes from a study of response to subunit inactivated influenza vaccine. This clonotype was seen a handful of times. Its antigen is not identified. TCRdb redid the calling of the RT-PCR reads with MiXCR, one entry per CDR3 protein. The sample yields hundreds of thousands of distinct CDR3 sequences, roughly 10% seen once. Losses at the gene ends were 2 bases for V and 5 bases for J; bases not matched to a gene: 5. This CDR3 is 14 amino acids long. CDR1 and CDR2 (germline): SGHTA, FQGNSA. Broader study findings: A suggestion made by the authors is that each seasonal influenza vaccination recruits few new T cells.

The sequence was collected from a man in his forties or fifties who received an inactivated influenza vaccine. The rearrangement joins TRBV7-2 to TRBJ2-5; 7 bases line up with TRBD2. The material was PBMCs from blood, obtained on the day of vaccination. CDR3 coding DNA: TGTGCCAGCAGCTTACAAGCGGGGCCGGAGACCCAGTACTTC. It specifies CASSLQAGPETQYF.